What follows are 24 T cell receptor beta chains derived from one specimen sequenced in a study of cytotoxic CD8 clonotypes in ibrutinib-treated CLL. Only in-frame clones appear in the TCRdb table, and some are missing; sequencing was by immunoSEQ multiplex PCR. The table has around 310,000 clones, approximately 80% seen once; the top ten hold 6.5% to 8.5%. The source was PBMCs, collected before ibrutinib treatment. Receptors originate from a human donor with chronic lymphocytic leukemia.

CDR3 protein: CASSLAFGGLAGEAFEQFF. The CDR3 nucleotides are TGTGCCAGCAGCTTAGCATTTGGGGGACTAGCGGGAGAAGCGTTTGAGCAGTTCTTC. The V gene is TRBV7-9, the J gene TRBJ2-1; 14 nucleotides align to TRBD2. V lost 0 bases, J lost 9 bases, and 13 bases stayed unmatched. This CDR3 comprises 19 residues. Germline CDR1 reads SEHNR; CDR2 reads FQNEAQ (reference sequence). Looking up the rest from reference TRBV7-9 and TRBJ2-1 gives the full variable domain: DTGVSQNPRHKITKRGQNVTFRCDPISEHNRLYWYRQTLGQGPEFLTYFQNEAQLEKSRLLSDRFSAERPKGSFSTLEIQRTEQGDSAMYLCASSLAFGGLAGEAFEQFFGPGTRLTVL.

The chain carries TRBV25-1 and TRBJ2-5; tentative D call: TRBD2 (5 bases). The CDR3 runs 13 residues. CDR1 is MGHDK and CDR2 is SYGVNS in the germline V gene. Deletions cut 4 bases from V and 5 bases from J, with 11 bases between. The CDR3 region has the DNA TGTGCCAGCAGTGGGTGGGGAGTGGAGACCCAGTACTTC. This sequence encodes CASSGWGVETQYF.

This chain joins TRBV6-1 and TRBJ1-2; D remains ambiguous. V was pared by 2 bases and J by 3 bases, with 7 bases between. This CDR3 comprises 13 residues. Per germline, CDR1 MNHNS and CDR2 SASEGT. Written as DNA, the CDR3 is TGTGCCAGCAGTGAAACAGCCGACTATGGCTACACCTTC. Protein: CASSETADYGYTF.

This clone was found a few times. The chain uses TRBV27 and TRBJ2-7; D gene ambiguous. CDR3 length: 14 amino acids. V shed 0 bases and J shed 6 bases, with 12 bases lying between them. The germline gives CDR1 MNHEY, CDR2 SMNVEV (reference sequence). The CDR3 reads CASSLSKSHFEQYF. CDR3 nucleotides: TGTGCCAGCAGTTTATCGAAGTCCCACTTCGAGCAGTACTTC.

V gene TRBV19 combines with J gene TRBJ1-2; D gene uncertain. The CDR3 contains 14 residues. Germline CDR1 LNHDA, CDR2 SQIVND (reference sequence). V lost 3 bases to trimming and J lost 4 bases, with 12 bases between them. The CDR3 nucleotides read TGTGCCAGTAGTATCGCGGCCTCCCTCTATGGCTACACCTTC. The encoded protein is CASSIAASLYGYTF.

The chain recombines TRBV30 with TRBJ2-7; D possibly matches TRBD1 or TRBD2 (5 bases each). V was cut by 4 bases and J by 6 bases, with 16 bases left in between. Germline loops: CDR1 GTSNPN, CDR2 SVGIG (reference sequence). This CDR3 comprises 13 residues. Written as DNA, the CDR3 is TGTGCCTGGAAGGGGACCTACCTCGGCGAGCAGTACTTC. This gives the protein CAWKGTYLGEQYF.

The rearrangement joins TRBV19 to TRBJ1-4; D is uncertain. The germline CDR1 and CDR2 sequences are LNHDA and SQIVND (reference sequence). V was shortened by 2 bases and J by 4 bases, with 8 bases between the two germline ends. The length of the CDR3 is 14 residues. The CDR3 spells CASSIFGVNEKLFF. In nucleotides, the CDR3 is TGTGCCAGTAGTATATTTGGAGTTAATGAAAAACTGTTTTTT.

J is TRBJ2-7 and V is TRBV28; D gene ambiguous. V lost 4 bases and J lost 6, with 4 bases in between. This CDR3 spans 10 amino acids. Germline V gives CDR1 MDHEN, CDR2 SYDVKM. The CDR3 region is CASSSSEQYF. The CDR3 nucleotides are TGTGCCAGCAGTTCAAGCGAGCAGTACTTC.

This clone was seen once. The rearrangement joins TRBV9 to TRBJ2-1; 10 nucleotides agree with TRBD2. Germline V gene sequence: CDR1 SGDLS, CDR2 YYNGEE. The CDR3 is 20 residues long. With 7 bases clipped from V and 0 bases from J, the junction kept 19 bases outside the gene matches. The CDR3 region has the DNA TGTGCCAGCGGAGTGGTCGCCAGACCTCCTAGCGGGGGCTCCTACAATGAGCAGTTCTTC. As protein: CASGVVARPPSGGSYNEQFF.

This clone was detected only a few times. The V call is TRBV20-1, the J call TRBJ2-2; D ambiguous. Between the trimmed V and J ends, which lost 1 base and 7 bases, there was a span of 4 bases. The CDR3 is 11 residues long. Germline lookup yields CDR1 DFQATT and CDR2 SNEGSKA (reference sequence). The chain's CDR3 is CSARGDGELFF. CDR3 nucleotide sequence: TGCAGTGCTAGAGGGGACGGGGAGCTGTTTTTT.

J is TRBJ2-3 and V is TRBV10-1, with D possibly being TRBD1 or TRBD2 (5 bases each). V gave up 3 bases and J gave up 1 base, with 14 bases separating them. In germline, CDR1 is WNHNN, CDR2 SYGVQD (reference sequence). This CDR3 has 16 amino acids. CDR3 DNA: TGCGCCAGCAGTGACTATCGGGGCTTCGGCACAGATACGCAGTATTTT. This codes for CASSDYRGFGTDTQYF.

J is TRBJ2-3 and V is TRBV15, with D hard to call. The CDR3 extends over 17 amino acids. Trimming took off 2 bases at V and 5 bases at J, with 20 bases between the two ends. The germline gives CDR1 LNHNV, CDR2 YYDKDF (reference sequence). The CDR3 DNA reads as TGTGCCACCAGCAGATCACGATTACATAAATCGGGAGATACGCAGTATTTT. This sequence encodes CATSRSRLHKSGDTQYF.

About this clone: This sequence may be a read error, since a much larger clone differs from it by one base. The chain links TRBV11-3 to TRBJ1-1; the D is unclear. Deletions cut 0 bases from V and 1 base from J, with 3 bases between. The germline CDR1 and CDR2 sequences are SGHNT and YENEEA. This CDR3 has 13 amino acids. The CDR3 reads CASSLEGNTEAFF. CDR3 DNA sequence: TGTGCCAGCAGCTTAGAGGGGAACACTGAAGCTTTCTTT.

DNA of the CDR3: TGCGCCAGCAGCTTGGTTCCTAGCGGGGGCAATGAGCAGTTCTTC. Amino acid sequence: CASSLVPSGGNEQFF. This chain joins TRBV5-1 and TRBJ2-1, with TRBD2 matching 10 bases. In germline, CDR1 is SGHRS, CDR2 YFSETQ. The CDR3 sequence is 15 residues long. V was pared by 0 bases and J by 6 bases, with 3 bases of the junction left unmatched.

This chain joins TRBV6-5 and TRBJ1-4, with 9 bases fitting TRBD1. In germline, CDR1 is MNHEY, CDR2 SVGAGI. V was clipped by 6 bases and J by 4 bases; unmatched bases: 6. The CDR3 contains 15 residues. DNA of the CDR3: TGTGCCAGCAGCAGAGGGACAGGGATTAATGAAAAACTGTTTTTT. This sequence encodes CASSRGTGINEKLFF.

The CDR3 nucleotides read TGTGCCAGCAGCTTAGTCGATACGCAGTATTTT. This codes for CASSLVDTQYF. The rearrangement links TRBV7-2 to TRBJ2-3, with unresolved D. Germline values: CDR1 SGHTA, CDR2 FQGNSA. The CDR3 totals 11 residues. Trimming cost V 1 base and J 6 bases, with 2 bases left between them.

The chain employs TRBV9 and TRBJ2-2; D not certain. Germline V CDR1 and CDR2: SGDLS, YYNGEE. The CDR3 runs 12 residues. The ends were cut back, 4 bases at V and 5 bases at J, with 6 bases in the middle. As DNA, the CDR3 is TGTGCCAGCAGCACCCGGACCGGGGAGCTGTTTTTT. As protein: CASSTRTGELFF.

The chain employs TRBV6-5 and TRBJ1-1, with TRBD1 identical over 7 bases. V gave up 4 bases and J gave up 8 bases; unmatched junction bases: 16. Germline CDR1 MNHEY, CDR2 SVGAGI. CDR3 length: 16 amino acids. CDR3 in amino acids: CASSFSSGTVKGEAFF. The CDR3 bases are TGTGCCAGCAGTTTTAGCTCCGGGACAGTGAAGGGGGAAGCTTTCTTT.

The CDR3 DNA follows: TGTGCCAGCAGCGTAGAGACTAGCGGCTACAATGAGCAGTTCTTC. Translation: CASSVETSGYNEQFF. The V gene is TRBV9, the J gene TRBJ2-1, with 9 nucleotides matching TRBD2. The CDR3 spans 15 residues. The germline CDR1 and CDR2 sequences are SGDLS and YYNGEE. After removal of 0 bases from V and 3 bases from J, the junction contained 1 base not matched to a gene.

The chain employs TRBV9 and TRBJ2-7, with 9 bases that match TRBD1. The V and J ends lost 3 bases and 3 bases, in that order; junction bases with no gene match: 4. CDR3 size: 14 residues. CDR1 is SGDLS and CDR2 is YYNGEE in the germline V gene. CDR3 sequence (DNA): TGTGCCAGCAGCGCTCCGACAGGGGGCTACGAGCAGTACTTC. This gives the protein CASSAPTGGYEQYF.

The V gene is TRBV11-2, the J gene TRBJ2-2; 7 bases align to TRBD2. Germline V gene lookup returns CDR1 SGHAT and CDR2 FQNNGV. This CDR3 is 17 amino acids long. The trim removed 5 bases at V and 6 bases at J, leaving 15 bases unmatched. CDR3 sequence reads: CASSPSLRGRVAGELFF. The CDR3 DNA follows: TGTGCCAGCAGCCCATCCCTTCGAGGGAGGGTGGCCGGGGAGCTGTTTTTT. The complete variable domain, with remaining parts taken from reference TRBV11-2 and TRBJ2-2, reads EAGVAQSPRYKIIEKRQSVAFWCNPISGHATLYWYQQILGQGPKLLIQFQNNGVVDDSQLPKDRFSAERLKGVDSTLKIQPAKLEDSAVYLCASSPSLRGRVAGELFFGEGSRLTVL.

This clone was found a few times. Sequence at one end of the junction differs from germline and may be a read error. The chain carries TRBV9 and TRBJ2-5; either TRBD1 or TRBD2 may supply D (5 bases each). CDR3 size: 10 residues. The V gene's germline CDR1 is SGDLS and CDR2 YYNGEE. The CDR3 is CASSGRDLNF. CDR3 nucleotide sequence: TGTGCCAGCAGCGGCCGGGACCTCAACTTC.

The gene calls are TRBV27 and TRBJ2-7, with D possibly matching TRBD1 (6 bases). The CDR3 is 14 amino acids. Germline-derived CDR1 and CDR2 are MNHEY and SMNVEV (reference sequence). Trimming pared 2 bases from V and 0 bases from J, leaving 8 bases between. The CDR3 DNA follows: TGTGCCAGCAGTTTAGGCAGGGGCTCCTACGAGCAGTACTTC. Amino acid sequence: CASSLGRGSYEQYF.

The chain carries TRBV29-1 and TRBJ2-1; D is possibly TRBD2 (6 bases). The CDR3 contains 15 residues. Germline V gene sequence: CDR1 SQVTM, CDR2 ANQGSEA. V shed 6 bases and J shed 9 bases, with 24 bases lying between them. Written as DNA, the CDR3 is TGCAGCGTGGCGGGGAGTGGGGTTGTCTCCTCTGAGCAGTTCTTC. This translates into CSVAGSGVVSSEQFF.